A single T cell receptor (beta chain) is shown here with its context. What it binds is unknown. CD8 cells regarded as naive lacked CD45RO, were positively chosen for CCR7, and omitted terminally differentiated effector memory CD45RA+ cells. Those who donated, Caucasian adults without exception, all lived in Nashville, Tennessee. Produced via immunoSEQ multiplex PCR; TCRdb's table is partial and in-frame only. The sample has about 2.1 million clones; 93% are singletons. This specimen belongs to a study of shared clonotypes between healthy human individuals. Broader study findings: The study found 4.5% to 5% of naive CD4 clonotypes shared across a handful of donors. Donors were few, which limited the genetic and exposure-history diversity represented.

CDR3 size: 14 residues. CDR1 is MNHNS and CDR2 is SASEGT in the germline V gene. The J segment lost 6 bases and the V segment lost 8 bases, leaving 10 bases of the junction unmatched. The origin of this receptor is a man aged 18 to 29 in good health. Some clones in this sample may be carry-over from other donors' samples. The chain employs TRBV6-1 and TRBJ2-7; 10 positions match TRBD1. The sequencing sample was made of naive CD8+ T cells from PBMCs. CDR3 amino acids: CASASRTGGIEQYF. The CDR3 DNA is TGTGCCAGCGCAAGCAGGACAGGGGGTATCGAGCAGTACTTC.